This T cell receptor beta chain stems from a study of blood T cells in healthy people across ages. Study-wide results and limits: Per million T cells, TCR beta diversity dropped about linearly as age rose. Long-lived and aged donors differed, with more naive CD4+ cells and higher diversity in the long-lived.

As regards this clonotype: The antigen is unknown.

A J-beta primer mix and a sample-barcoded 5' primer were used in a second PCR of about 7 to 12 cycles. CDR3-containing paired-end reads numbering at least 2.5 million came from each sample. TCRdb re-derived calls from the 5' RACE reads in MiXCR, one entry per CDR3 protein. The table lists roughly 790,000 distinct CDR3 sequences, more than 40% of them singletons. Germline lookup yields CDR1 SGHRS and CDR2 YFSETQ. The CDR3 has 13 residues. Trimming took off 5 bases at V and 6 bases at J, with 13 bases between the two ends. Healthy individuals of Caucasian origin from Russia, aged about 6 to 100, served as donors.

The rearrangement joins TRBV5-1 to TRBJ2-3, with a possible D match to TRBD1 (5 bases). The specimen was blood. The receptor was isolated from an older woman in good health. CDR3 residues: CASRPPSGDTQYF. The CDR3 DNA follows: TGCGCCAGCAGGCCTCCTTCAGGGGATACGCAGTATTTT.